These 27 T cell receptor beta chains originate from one sample sequenced in a study of CD4+ T cells in melanoma. Profiled with immunoSEQ multiplex PCR; TCRdb holds only in-frame clones, not every one. The sample carries 140,000 or so clones, over 90% recorded once. These receptor sequences come from a human donor with melanoma.

This sequence joins TRBV5-1 and TRBJ2-3; weak D call: TRBD2 (5 bases). This CDR3 has 15 amino acids. In germline, CDR1 is SGHRS, CDR2 YFSETQ. V was cut by 2 bases and J by 3 bases, with 13 bases left in between. CDR3 sequence: CASSLSGVGTDTQYF. The CDR3 nucleotides read TGCGCCAGCAGCTTATCCGGGGTCGGGACAGATACGCAGTATTTT. The whole variable domain, filled in from reference TRBV5-1 and TRBJ2-3, reads KAGVTQTPRYLIKTRGQQVTLSCSPISGHRSVSWYQQTPGQGLQFLFEYFSETQRNKGNFPGRFSGRQFSNSRSEMNVSTLELGDSALYLCASSLSGVGTDTQYFGPGTRLTVL.

CDR3 region: CAWSAGFGAIYF. CDR3 DNA: TGTGCCTGGAGCGCCGGTTTCGGCGCCATATATTTT. The chain links TRBV30 to TRBJ1-3; D gene uncertain. Looked up from germline, CDR1 is GTSNPN and CDR2 is SVGIG (reference sequence). The CDR3 is 12 residues long. Trimming cost V 3 bases and J 11 bases, with 14 bases left between them.

This clone was detected only a few times. The J gene is TRBJ2-7, the V gene TRBV28; the D gene is possibly TRBD1 (5 bases). This CDR3 region has 12 residues. V was shortened by 8 bases and J by 0 bases, with 8 bases between the two germline ends. CDR1 and CDR2 from the germline V gene are MDHEN and SYDVKM. The CDR3 DNA follows: TGTGCCAGCCGGACAAACTCCTACGAGCAGTACTTC. It yields the protein CASRTNSYEQYF.

The V gene is TRBV19, the J gene TRBJ2-3; no firm D call. This CDR3 spans 13 amino acids. Germline V CDR1 and CDR2: LNHDA, SQIVND (reference sequence). The ends were cut back, 6 bases at V and 3 bases at J, with 10 bases in the middle. The CDR3 coding sequence is TGTGCCAGTAGCGCCCTAGTGACAGATACGCAGTATTTT. It is translated as CASSALVTDTQYF.

V usage is TRBV30 and J usage is TRBJ2-3; 9 positions agree with TRBD2. The V and J ends lost 3 bases and 4 bases, in that order; junction bases with no gene match: 5. Germline V lookup: CDR1 GTSNPN, CDR2 SVGIG (reference sequence). This CDR3 contains 14 residues. CDR3 loop: CAWRVRGGPDTQYF. CDR3 DNA sequence: TGTGCCTGGAGAGTGCGGGGGGGCCCAGATACGCAGTATTTT. The full variable domain, its missing parts supplied by reference TRBV30 and TRBJ2-3, is SQTIHQWPATLVQPVGSPLSLECTVEGTSNPNLYWYRQAAGRGLQLLFYSVGIGQISSEVPQNLSASRPQDRQFILSSKKLLLSDSGFYLCAWRVRGGPDTQYFGPGTRLTVL.

The rearrangement uses TRBV5-4 and TRBJ1-1; the D is unclear. This CDR3 region has 11 residues. Between the trimmed V and J ends, which lost 4 bases and 8 bases, there was a span of 9 bases. Germline CDR1 and CDR2: SGHNT and YYREEE (reference sequence). The CDR3 loop is CASSRDKEAFF. Here the CDR3 DNA reads TGTGCCAGCAGCCGAGATAAGGAAGCTTTCTTT.

The chain recombines TRBV2 with TRBJ2-2, with D possibly being TRBD1 or TRBD2 (6 bases each). V gave up 6 bases and J gave up 4 bases, with 18 bases separating them. The CDR3 extends over 16 amino acids. Germline V CDR1 and CDR2: SNHLY, FYNNEI. CDR3 coding DNA: TGTGCCAGCAGCGACACCGTAGGGGGAGGCACCGGGGAGCTGTTTTTT. It encodes CASSDTVGGGTGELFF.

This clone was observed a single time. This chain connects TRBV6-6 to TRBJ1-1; D possibly corresponds to TRBD1 (5 bases). V was shortened by 4 bases and J by 1 base, with 10 bases between the two germline ends. The CDR3 is 14 amino acids. The germline CDR1 and CDR2 sequences are MNHNY and SVGAGI (reference sequence). The CDR3 coding sequence is TGTGCCAGCAGTTCGTTGACAGAGAACACTGAAGCTTTCTTT. Encoded protein: CASSSLTENTEAFF.

The chain couples TRBV7-2 to TRBJ2-3, with 9 bases aligning to TRBD2. After removal of 1 base from V and 3 bases from J, the junction contained 2 bases not matched to a gene. The CDR3 has 15 residues. Germline CDR1 is SGHTA and CDR2 is FQGNSA. CDR3 protein: CASSLGLAGTDTQYF. The DNA for the CDR3 is TGTGCCAGCAGCTTAGGTCTAGCGGGGACAGATACGCAGTATTTT.

The chain joins TRBV7-9 to TRBJ2-1; no reliable D call. CDR3 length equals 12 residues. CDR1 is SEHNR, CDR2 FQNEAQ, per germline (reference sequence). The V and J ends lost 0 bases and 9 bases respectively, with 6 bases between them. The CDR3 DNA reads TGTGCCAGCAGCTTAGCTAATCCTGAGCAGTTCTTC. It yields the protein CASSLANPEQFF.

In DNA, the CDR3 is TGTGCCAGCTCACCGTCTAATTTGAGGGAAAAACTGTTTTTT. Its protein is CASSPSNLREKLFF. The chain joins TRBV18 to TRBJ1-4, with D unclear. Trimming took 3 bases from V and 8 from J, leaving 13 bases between them. In germline, CDR1 is KGHSH, CDR2 LQKENI. The CDR3 sequence is 14 residues long.

The chain is built from TRBV6-1 and TRBJ2-7, with D possibly TRBD1 on 5 matching bases. The V gene lost 2 bases and the J gene lost 2 bases, with 10 bases spanning the gap. This CDR3 comprises 14 residues. Germline V gene data show CDR1 as MNHNS and CDR2 as SASEGT. The DNA for the CDR3 is TGTGCCAGCAGTGAAAGGCAGGGCCCCTACGAGCAGTACTTC. Its translation is CASSERQGPYEQYF.

The chain joins TRBV6-1 to TRBJ1-6; no definite D call. This CDR3 is 14 amino acids long. CDR1 and CDR2 from the germline V gene are MNHNS and SASEGT. Deletions cut 8 bases from V and 7 bases from J, with 15 bases between. CDR3 nucleotide sequence: TGTGCCAGCGGGGTAGGCACGGGGAATTCACCCCTCCACTTT. This encodes CASGVGTGNSPLHF.

This chain links TRBV5-6 with TRBJ1-2; D call uncertain. V was clipped by 1 base and J by 7 bases, with 23 bases between them. Germline loops: CDR1 SGHDT, CDR2 YYEEEE. This CDR3 has 17 amino acids. The CDR3 DNA reads as TGTGCCAGCAGCTTGCAGCGGCGCGGTCTGCAGCATAGTGGCTACACCTTC. Translation: CASSLQRRGLQHSGYTF. Full variable domain (rest looked up from reference TRBV5-6 and TRBJ1-2): DAGVTQSPTHLIKTRGQQVTLRCSPKSGHDTVSWYQQALGQGPQFIFQYYEEEERQRGNFPDRFSGHQFPNYSSELNVNALLLGDSALYLCASSLQRRGLQHSGYTFGSGTRLTVV.

The rearrangement links TRBV19 to TRBJ2-1, with TRBD2 identical over 12 bases. This CDR3 has 16 residues. Germline CDR1 is LNHDA and CDR2 is SQIVND (reference sequence). J was trimmed by 6 bases and V by 5 bases; bases with no gene match: 8. The CDR3 here is CASSLWLAGGPNEQFF. CDR3 DNA: TGTGCCAGTAGTCTCTGGCTAGCGGGGGGGCCCAATGAGCAGTTCTTC.

This chain links TRBV20-1 with TRBJ2-7, with D unresolved. Germline V gives CDR1 DFQATT, CDR2 SNEGSKA (reference sequence). The CDR3 consists of 11 residues. V was trimmed by 6 bases and J by 4 bases, leaving 10 bases between them. CDR3 sequence (DNA): TGCAGTGCAGCCAACGGGTACGAGCAGTACTTC. Its protein is CSAANGYEQYF.

In this sample, this clone turned up a few times. The chain joins TRBV19 to TRBJ2-5; 10 nucleotides line up with TRBD2. V gave up 6 bases and J gave up 5 bases; unmatched junction bases: 9. CDR3 length equals 15 residues. Per the germline V gene, CDR1 is LNHDA and CDR2 is SQIVND (reference sequence). The CDR3 spells CASRQAGGIAETQYF. The DNA of the CDR3 is TGTGCCAGTAGACAAGCGGGGGGGATCGCGGAGACCCAGTACTTC.

V gene TRBV7-9 combines with J gene TRBJ1-5; 7 bases align to TRBD1. V gave up 4 bases and J gave up 6 bases; unmatched junction bases: 6. CDR3 length: 14 residues. Germline V gives CDR1 SEHNR, CDR2 FQNEAQ (reference sequence). In DNA, the CDR3 is TGTGCCAGCAGCTCTACAGGGGCAGGTCAGCCCCAGCATTTT. It is translated as CASSSTGAGQPQHF. Drawing the rest from reference TRBV7-9 and TRBJ1-5, the complete variable domain is DTGVSQNPRHKITKRGQNVTFRCDPISEHNRLYWYRQTLGQGPEFLTYFQNEAQLEKSRLLSDRFSAERPKGSFSTLEIQRTEQGDSAMYLCASSSTGAGQPQHFGDGTRLSIL.

The rearrangement links TRBV2 to TRBJ2-7; D unclear. V lost 5 bases, J lost 4 bases, and 6 bases lay in between. The V gene's germline CDR1 is SNHLY and CDR2 FYNNEI. The CDR3 contains 11 residues. DNA for the CDR3: TGTGCCAGCAGTCCTCGATACGAGCAGTACTTC. As protein: CASSPRYEQYF.

This rearrangement joins TRBV19 to TRBJ2-1, with TRBD2 identical over 8 bases. The V gene's germline CDR1 is LNHDA and CDR2 SQIVND (reference sequence). CDR3 size: 16 residues. J gave up 2 bases and V 1 base, and 4 bases lay outside the gene matches. CDR3 amino acids: CASSIAASGPYNEQFF. CDR3 bases: TGTGCCAGTAGTATAGCTGCTAGCGGGCCCTACAATGAGCAGTTCTTC.

The chain uses TRBV5-5 and TRBJ1-1; TRBD1 matches 8 bases. V lost 5 bases and J lost 1; bases outside the gene matches: 7. CDR1 is SGHKS and CDR2 is YYEKEE in the germline V gene (reference sequence). This CDR3 is 15 amino acids long. Here the CDR3 reads CASSWRTGQNTEAFF. CDR3 in DNA: TGTGCCAGCAGTTGGAGGACAGGGCAGAACACTGAAGCTTTCTTT.

The J gene is TRBJ1-5, the V gene TRBV30; D is unresolved. The CDR3 extends over 13 amino acids. V gave up 1 base and J gave up 6 bases, with 10 bases separating them. Germline V gives CDR1 GTSNPN, CDR2 SVGIG (reference sequence). The CDR3 here is CAWSEGPAQPQHF. The CDR3 DNA follows: TGTGCCTGGAGTGAAGGGCCCGCTCAGCCCCAGCATTTT.

The chain's CDR3 is CASSAGDRGKNEQFF. The CDR3 coding sequence is TGTGCCAGCTCAGCGGGGGACAGGGGCAAGAATGAGCAGTTCTTC. The chain employs TRBV18 and TRBJ2-1, with 10 nucleotides matching TRBD1. The germline V gene has CDR1 KGHSH and CDR2 LQKENI. With 5 bases clipped from V and 7 bases from J, the junction kept 8 bases outside the gene matches. This CDR3 region has 15 residues.

CDR3 DNA sequence: TGTGCCACCAGCAACGACAGAGGCACAGATACGCAGTATTTT. Translated: CATSNDRGTDTQYF. This rearrangement joins TRBV15 to TRBJ2-3, with TRBD1 as a possible D gene (5 bases). The ends were cut back, 4 bases at V and 1 base at J, with 9 bases in the middle. Germline-derived CDR1 and CDR2 are LNHNV and YYDKDF (reference sequence). The CDR3 runs to 14 residues.

The V and J genes are TRBV9 and TRBJ2-2; no clear D gene. The CDR3 is 13 residues long. V shed 2 bases and J shed 8 bases, with 10 bases lying between them. The V gene's germline CDR1 is SGDLS and CDR2 YYNGEE. CDR3 nucleotides: TGTGCCAGCAGCGTGTTTTCCGGGGGGGAGCTGTTTTTT. Translated, it gives CASSVFSGGELFF.

Here the CDR3 DNA reads TGTGCCAGCAGCTTAGATGGGGCCCGGGCTGGCTACACCTTC. Its protein product is CASSLDGARAGYTF. The rearrangement joins TRBV7-9 to TRBJ1-2, with a tentative D call TRBD1 (5 bases). The V and J ends lost 1 base and 7 bases respectively, with 13 bases between them. The CDR3 is 14 residues long. Per the germline V gene, CDR1 is SEHNR and CDR2 is FQNEAQ (reference sequence). Full variable domain (missing parts from reference TRBV7-9 and TRBJ1-2): DTGVSQNPRHKITKRGQNVTFRCDPISEHNRLYWYRQTLGQGPEFLTYFQNEAQLEKSRLLSDRFSAERPKGSFSTLEIQRTEQGDSAMYLCASSLDGARAGYTFGSGTRLTVV.

V and J are TRBV14 and TRBJ2-5, with 10 bases lining up with TRBD2. V shed 3 bases, J shed 5 bases, and the junction held 12 bases outside the gene matches. Germline V gene sequence: CDR1 SGHDN, CDR2 FVKESK. This CDR3 contains 17 residues. The CDR3 region has the DNA TGTGCCAGCAGCCACCTAGCGGGGGACCCGCGTCGGGAGACCCAGTACTTC. As protein: CASSHLAGDPRRETQYF.